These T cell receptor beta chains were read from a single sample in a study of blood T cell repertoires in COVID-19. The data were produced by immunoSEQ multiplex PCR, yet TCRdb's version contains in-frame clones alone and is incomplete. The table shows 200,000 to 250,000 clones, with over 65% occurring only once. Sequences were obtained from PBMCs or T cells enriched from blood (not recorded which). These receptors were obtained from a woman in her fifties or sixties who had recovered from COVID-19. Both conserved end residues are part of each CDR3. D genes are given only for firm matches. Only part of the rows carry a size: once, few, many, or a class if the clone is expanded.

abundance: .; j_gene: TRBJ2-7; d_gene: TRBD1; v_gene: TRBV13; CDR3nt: TGTGCCAGCAGCGCACCGGGACAGGGGAAATACGAGCAGTACTTC; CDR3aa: CASSAPGQGKYEQYF
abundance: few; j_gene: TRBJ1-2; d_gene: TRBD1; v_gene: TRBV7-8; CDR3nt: TGTGCCAGCAGCACTCGACAGGGGATTAACTATGGCTACACCTTC; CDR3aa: CASSTRQGINYGYTF
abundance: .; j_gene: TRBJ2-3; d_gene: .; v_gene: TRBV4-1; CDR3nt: TGCGCCAGCAGCCAAGACCGACGACAAGAGTATTTT; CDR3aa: CASSQDRRQEYF
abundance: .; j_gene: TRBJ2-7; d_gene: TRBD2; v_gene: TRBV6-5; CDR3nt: TGTGCCAGCACCCGGACTAGCGGGAGCTACGAGCAGTACTTC; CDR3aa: CASTRTSGSYEQYF
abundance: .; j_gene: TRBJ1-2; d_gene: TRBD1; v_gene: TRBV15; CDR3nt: TGTGCCACCAGCAGAACCGGGACAGGGAATGGCTACACCTTC; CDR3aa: CATSRTGTGNGYTF
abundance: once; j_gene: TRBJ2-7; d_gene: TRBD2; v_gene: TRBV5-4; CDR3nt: TGTGCCAGCAGCAATAGCGGGAGGGGCACCTACGAGCAGTACTTC; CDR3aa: CASSNSGRGTYEQYF
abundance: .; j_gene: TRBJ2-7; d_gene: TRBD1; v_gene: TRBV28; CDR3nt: TGTGCCAGCAGCCGACAGGGGGCCCCCCTCTCCTACGAGCAGTACTTC; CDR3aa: CASSRQGAPLSYEQYF
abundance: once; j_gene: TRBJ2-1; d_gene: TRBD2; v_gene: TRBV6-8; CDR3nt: TGTGCCAGCAGTTACAATGCTAGCGGCCCGTTAAGCTCCTACAATGAGCAGTTCTTC; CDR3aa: CASSYNASGPLSSYNEQFF
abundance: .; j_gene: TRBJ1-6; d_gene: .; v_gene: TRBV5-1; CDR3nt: TGCGCCAGCAGCTTGGGACAGATGATTAATTCACCCCTCCACTTT; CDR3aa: CASSLGQMINSPLHF
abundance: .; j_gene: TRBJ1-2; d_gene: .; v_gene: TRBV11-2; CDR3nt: TGTGCCAGCAGCTTAGCGGCAGGTCGTGGCTACACCTTC; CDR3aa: CASSLAAGRGYTF
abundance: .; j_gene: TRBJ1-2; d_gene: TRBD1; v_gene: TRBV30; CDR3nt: TGTGCCTGGAGAAAAGGACAGGGGGTTGGCTACACCTTC; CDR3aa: CAWRKGQGVGYTF
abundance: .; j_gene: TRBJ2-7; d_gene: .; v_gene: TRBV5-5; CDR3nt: TGTGCCAGCAGCTTGGCTAGATTACAGGGAGACGAGCAGTACTTC; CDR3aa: CASSLARLQGDEQYF
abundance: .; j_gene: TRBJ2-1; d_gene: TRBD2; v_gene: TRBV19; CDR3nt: TGTGCCAGTAGTACAACTAGCGGGAATTACAATGAGCAGTTCTTC; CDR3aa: CASSTTSGNYNEQFF
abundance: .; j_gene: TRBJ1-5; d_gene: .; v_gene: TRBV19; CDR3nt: TGTGCCAGTAGTCCCCCCAAGGCGGGTGGGGAGCCCCAGCATTTT; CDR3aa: CASSPPKAGGEPQHF
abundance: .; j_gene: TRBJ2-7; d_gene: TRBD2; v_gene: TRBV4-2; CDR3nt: TGTGCCAGCAGCCAAGATACGGCGGGAGTCTACGAGCAGTACTTC; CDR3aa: CASSQDTAGVYEQYF
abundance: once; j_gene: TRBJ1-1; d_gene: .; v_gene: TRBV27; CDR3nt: TGTGCCAGCAGTTTATTTGGGTACAGCAACACTGAAGCTTTCTTT; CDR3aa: CASSLFGYSNTEAFF
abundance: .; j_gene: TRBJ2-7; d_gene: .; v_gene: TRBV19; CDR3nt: TGTGCCAGTAGTACCGGGACAAGAGACGAGCAGTACTTC; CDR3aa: CASSTGTRDEQYF
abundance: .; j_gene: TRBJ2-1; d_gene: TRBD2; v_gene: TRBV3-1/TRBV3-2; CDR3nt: TGTGCCAGCAGCCAGGCTCTAGCGGGAAGATACAATGAGCAGTTCTTC; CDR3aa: CASSQALAGRYNEQFF
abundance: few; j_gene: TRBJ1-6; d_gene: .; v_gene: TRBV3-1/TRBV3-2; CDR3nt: TGTGCCAGCAGCCCCATCCGAAGTCAGCGGGATAATTCACCCCTCCACTTT; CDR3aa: CASSPIRSQRDNSPLHF
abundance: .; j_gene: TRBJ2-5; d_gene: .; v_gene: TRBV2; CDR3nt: TGTGCCAGCAGTTTGCCTACCGGAGGTCTTTGGGCCCAGTACTTC; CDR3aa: CASSLPTGGLWAQYF
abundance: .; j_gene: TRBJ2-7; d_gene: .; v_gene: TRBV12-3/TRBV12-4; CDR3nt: TGTGCCAGCAGTTTGGTAAGGCGGGAGCAGTACTTC; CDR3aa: CASSLVRREQYF
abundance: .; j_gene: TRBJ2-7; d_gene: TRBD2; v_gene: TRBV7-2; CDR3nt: TGTGCCAGCAGCCTTAGCGGGGCCACCTACGAGCAGTACTTC; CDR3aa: CASSLSGATYEQYF